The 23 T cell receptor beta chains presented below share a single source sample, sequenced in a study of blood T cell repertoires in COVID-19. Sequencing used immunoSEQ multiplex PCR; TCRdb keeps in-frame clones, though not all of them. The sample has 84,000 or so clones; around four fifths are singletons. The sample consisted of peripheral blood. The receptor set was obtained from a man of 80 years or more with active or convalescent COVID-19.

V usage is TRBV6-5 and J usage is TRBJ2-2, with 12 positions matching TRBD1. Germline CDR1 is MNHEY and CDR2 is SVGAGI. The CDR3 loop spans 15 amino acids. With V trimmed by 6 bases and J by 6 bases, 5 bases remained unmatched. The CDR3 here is CASRQGQGAAGELFF. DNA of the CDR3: TGTGCCAGCAGACAGGGACAGGGGGCCGCCGGGGAGCTGTTTTTT.

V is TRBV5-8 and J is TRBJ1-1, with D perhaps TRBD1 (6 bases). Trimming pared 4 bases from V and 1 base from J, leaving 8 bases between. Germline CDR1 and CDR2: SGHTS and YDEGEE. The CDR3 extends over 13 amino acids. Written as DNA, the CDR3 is TGTGCCAGCAGCCAGGACAGGAACACTGAAGCTTTCTTT. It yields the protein CASSQDRNTEAFF. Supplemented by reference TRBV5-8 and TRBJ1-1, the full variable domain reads EAGVTQSPTHLIKTRGQQATLRCSPISGHTSVYWYQQALGLGLQFLLWYDEGEERNRGNFPPRFSGRQFPNYSSELNVNALELEDSALYLCASSQDRNTEAFFGQGTRLTVV.

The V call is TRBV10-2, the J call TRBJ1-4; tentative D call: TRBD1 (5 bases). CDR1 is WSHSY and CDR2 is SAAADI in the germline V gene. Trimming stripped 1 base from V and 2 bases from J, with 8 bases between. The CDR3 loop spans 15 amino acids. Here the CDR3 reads CASSEYRQTNEKLFF. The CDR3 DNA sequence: TGCGCCAGCAGTGAGTACAGGCAGACTAATGAAAAACTGTTTTTT.

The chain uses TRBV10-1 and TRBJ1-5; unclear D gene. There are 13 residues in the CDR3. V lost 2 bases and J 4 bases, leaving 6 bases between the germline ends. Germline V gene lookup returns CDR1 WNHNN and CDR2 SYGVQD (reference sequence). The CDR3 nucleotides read TGCGCCAGCAGTGAGATCGGGAATCAGCCCCAGCATTTT. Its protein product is CASSEIGNQPQHF.

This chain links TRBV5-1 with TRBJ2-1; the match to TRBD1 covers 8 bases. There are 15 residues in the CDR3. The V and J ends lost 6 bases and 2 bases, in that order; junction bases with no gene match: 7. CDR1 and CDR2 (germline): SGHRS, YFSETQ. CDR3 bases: TGCGCCAGCATCCCCGGACAGGGACCCTACAATGAGCAGTTCTTC. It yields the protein CASIPGQGPYNEQFF.

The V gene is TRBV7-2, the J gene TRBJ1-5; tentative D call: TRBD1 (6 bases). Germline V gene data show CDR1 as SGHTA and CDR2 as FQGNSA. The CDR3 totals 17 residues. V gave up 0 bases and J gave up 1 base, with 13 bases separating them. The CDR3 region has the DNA TGTGCCAGCAGCTTAGCCCAAACAGGGTGGAGCAATCAGCCCCAGCATTTT. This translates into CASSLAQTGWSNQPQHF.

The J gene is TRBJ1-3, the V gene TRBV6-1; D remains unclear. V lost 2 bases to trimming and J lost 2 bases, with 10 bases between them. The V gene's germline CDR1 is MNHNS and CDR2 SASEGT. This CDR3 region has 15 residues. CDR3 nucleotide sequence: TGTGCCAGCAGTGAAAGCCCCGGGGCTGGAAACACCATATATTTT. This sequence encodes CASSESPGAGNTIYF.

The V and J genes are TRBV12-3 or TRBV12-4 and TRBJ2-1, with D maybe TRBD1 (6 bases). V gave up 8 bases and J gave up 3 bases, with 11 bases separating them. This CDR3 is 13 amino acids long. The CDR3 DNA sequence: TGTGCCAGCTCCCTGACAGGCTACAATGAGCAGTTCTTC. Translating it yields CASSLTGYNEQFF.

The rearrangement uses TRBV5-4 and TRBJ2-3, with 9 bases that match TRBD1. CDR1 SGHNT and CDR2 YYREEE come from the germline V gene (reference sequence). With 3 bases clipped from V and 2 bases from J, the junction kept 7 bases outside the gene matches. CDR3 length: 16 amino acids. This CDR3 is CASSSPGQGNTDTQYF. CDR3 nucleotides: TGTGCCAGCAGCTCACCGGGACAGGGAAACACAGATACGCAGTATTTT.

The CDR3 protein is CASSQDYTFNYGYTF. The CDR3 DNA reads TGCGCCAGCAGCCAAGATTACACCTTTAACTATGGCTACACCTTC. This rearrangement joins TRBV4-1 to TRBJ1-2, with D unclear. Germline V gene data show CDR1 as MGHRA and CDR2 as YSYEKL. V lost 0 bases, J lost 1 base, and 9 bases lay in between. CDR3 size: 15 residues.

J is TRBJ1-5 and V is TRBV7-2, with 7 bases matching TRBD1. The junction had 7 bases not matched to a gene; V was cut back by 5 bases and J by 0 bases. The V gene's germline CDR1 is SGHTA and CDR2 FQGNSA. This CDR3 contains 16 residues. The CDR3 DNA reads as TGTGCCAGCAGCCCTGGGACAGCTTATAGCAATCAGCCCCAGCATTTT. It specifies CASSPGTAYSNQPQHF.

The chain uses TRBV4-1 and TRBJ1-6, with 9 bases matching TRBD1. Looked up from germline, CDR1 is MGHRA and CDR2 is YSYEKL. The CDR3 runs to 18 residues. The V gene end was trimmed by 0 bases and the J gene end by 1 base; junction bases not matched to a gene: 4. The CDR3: CASSQEGQGGSYNSPLHF. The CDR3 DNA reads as TGCGCCAGCAGCCAAGAGGGACAGGGTGGATCCTATAATTCACCCCTCCACTTT.

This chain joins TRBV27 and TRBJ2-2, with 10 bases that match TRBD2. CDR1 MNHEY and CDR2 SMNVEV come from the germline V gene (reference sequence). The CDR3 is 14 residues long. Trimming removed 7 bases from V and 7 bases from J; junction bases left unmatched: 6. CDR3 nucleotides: TGTGCCAGCACGCAGCGGGAGGGCCACGGGGAGCTGTTTTTT. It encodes CASTQREGHGELFF.

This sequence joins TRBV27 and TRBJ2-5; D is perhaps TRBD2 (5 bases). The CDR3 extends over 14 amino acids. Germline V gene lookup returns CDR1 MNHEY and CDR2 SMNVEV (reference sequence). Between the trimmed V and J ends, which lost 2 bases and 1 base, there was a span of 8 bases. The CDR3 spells CASSLHGIQETQYF. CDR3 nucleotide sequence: TGTGCCAGCAGTTTACACGGGATCCAAGAGACCCAGTACTTC.

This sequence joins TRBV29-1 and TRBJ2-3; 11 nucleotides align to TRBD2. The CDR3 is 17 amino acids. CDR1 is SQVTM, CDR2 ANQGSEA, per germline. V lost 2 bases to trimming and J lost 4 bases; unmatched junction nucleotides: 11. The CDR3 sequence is CSVEYQTSGNPPDTQYF. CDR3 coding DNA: TGCAGCGTTGAATATCAGACTAGCGGGAACCCCCCAGATACGCAGTATTTT.

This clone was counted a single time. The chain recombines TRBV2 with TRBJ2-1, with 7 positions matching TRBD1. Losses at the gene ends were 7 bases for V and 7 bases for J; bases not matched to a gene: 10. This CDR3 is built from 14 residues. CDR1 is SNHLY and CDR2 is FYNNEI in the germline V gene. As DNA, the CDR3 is TGTGCCAGCACCCACAGGGGTATATCAAATGAGCAGTTCTTC. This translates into CASTHRGISNEQFF. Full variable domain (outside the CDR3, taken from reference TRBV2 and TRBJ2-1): EPEVTQTPSHQVTQMGQEVILRCVPISNHLYFYWYRQILGQKVEFLVSFYNNEISEKSEIFDDQFSVERPDGSNFTLKIRSTKLEDSAMYFCASTHRGISNEQFFGPGTRLTVL.

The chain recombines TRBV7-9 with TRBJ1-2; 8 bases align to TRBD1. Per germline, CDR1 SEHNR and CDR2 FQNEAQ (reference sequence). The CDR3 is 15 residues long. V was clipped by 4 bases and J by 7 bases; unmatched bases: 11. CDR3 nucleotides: TGTGCCAGCAGCTCCGGGACAGGTTCTATCTCTGGCTACACCTTC. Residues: CASSSGTGSISGYTF.

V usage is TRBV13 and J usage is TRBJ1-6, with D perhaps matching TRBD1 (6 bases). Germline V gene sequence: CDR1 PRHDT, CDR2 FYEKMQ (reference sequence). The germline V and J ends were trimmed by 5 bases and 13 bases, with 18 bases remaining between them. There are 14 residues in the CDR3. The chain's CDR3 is CASSQGRGGLPLHF. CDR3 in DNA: TGTGCCAGCAGCCAGGGTAGGGGGGGGTTGCCCCTCCACTTT.

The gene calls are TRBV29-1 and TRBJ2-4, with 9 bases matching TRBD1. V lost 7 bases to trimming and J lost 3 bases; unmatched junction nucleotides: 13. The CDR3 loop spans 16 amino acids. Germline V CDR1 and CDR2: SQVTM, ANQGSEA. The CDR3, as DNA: TGCAGCGCCACCAACACAGGGGGCTCGGACAAAAACATTCAGTACTTC. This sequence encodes CSATNTGGSDKNIQYF.

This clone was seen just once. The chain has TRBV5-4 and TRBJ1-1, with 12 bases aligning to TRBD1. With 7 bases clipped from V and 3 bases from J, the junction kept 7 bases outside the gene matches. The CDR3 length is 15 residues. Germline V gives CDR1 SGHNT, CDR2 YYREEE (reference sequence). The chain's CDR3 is CASGDRGRQYTEAFF. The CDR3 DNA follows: TGTGCCAGCGGGGACAGGGGGCGACAATACACTGAAGCTTTCTTT.

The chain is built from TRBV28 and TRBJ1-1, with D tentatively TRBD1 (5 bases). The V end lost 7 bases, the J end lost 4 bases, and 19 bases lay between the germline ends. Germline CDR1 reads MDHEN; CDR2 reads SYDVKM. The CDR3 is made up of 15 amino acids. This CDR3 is CASKSRSQGSTEAFF. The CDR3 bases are TGTGCCAGCAAAAGTCGGTCGCAGGGAAGCACTGAAGCTTTCTTT.

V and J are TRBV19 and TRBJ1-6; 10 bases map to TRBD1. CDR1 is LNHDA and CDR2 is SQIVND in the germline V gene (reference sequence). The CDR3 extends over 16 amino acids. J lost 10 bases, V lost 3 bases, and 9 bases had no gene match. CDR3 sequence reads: CASSIMTGGAGSPLHF. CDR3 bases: TGTGCCAGTAGTATCATGACAGGGGGCGCTGGGTCACCCCTCCACTTT.

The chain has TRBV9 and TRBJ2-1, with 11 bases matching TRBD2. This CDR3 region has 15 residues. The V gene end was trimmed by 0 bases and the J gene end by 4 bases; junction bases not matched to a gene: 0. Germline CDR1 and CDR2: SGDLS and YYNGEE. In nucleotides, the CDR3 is TGTGCCAGCAGCGTAGGGACTAGCGGGTACAATGAGCAGTTCTTC. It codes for CASSVGTSGYNEQFF.